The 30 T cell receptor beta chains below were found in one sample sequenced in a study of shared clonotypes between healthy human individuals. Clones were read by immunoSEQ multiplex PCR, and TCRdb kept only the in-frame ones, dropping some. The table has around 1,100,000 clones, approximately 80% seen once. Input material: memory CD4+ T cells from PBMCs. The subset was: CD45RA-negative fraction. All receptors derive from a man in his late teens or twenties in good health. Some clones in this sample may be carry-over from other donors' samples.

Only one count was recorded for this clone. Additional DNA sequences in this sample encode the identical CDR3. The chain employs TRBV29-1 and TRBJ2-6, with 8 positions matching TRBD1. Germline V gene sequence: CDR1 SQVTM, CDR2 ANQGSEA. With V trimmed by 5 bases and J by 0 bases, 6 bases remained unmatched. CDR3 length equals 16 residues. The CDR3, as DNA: TGCAGCGTTCTTGACAGGGGAAGCTCTGGGGCCAACGTCCTGACTTTC. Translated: CSVLDRGSSGANVLTF.

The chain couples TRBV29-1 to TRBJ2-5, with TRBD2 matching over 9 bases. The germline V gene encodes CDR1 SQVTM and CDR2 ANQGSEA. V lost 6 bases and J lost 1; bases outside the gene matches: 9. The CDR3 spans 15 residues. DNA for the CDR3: TGCAGCGTCCCTCCCAGCGGGAGGAGCCAAGAGACCCAGTACTTC. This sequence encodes CSVPPSGRSQETQYF.

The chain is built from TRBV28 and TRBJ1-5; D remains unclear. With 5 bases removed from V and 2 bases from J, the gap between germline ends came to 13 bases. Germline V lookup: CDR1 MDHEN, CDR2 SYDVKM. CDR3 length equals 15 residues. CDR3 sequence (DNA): TGTGCCAGCAGTATAAGGACGATGGGCAATCAGCCCCAGCATTTT. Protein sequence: CASSIRTMGNQPQHF.

In DNA form, the CDR3 reads TGCAGTGCTGGGGACTATTACATTCAGTACTTC. It codes for CSAGDYYIQYF. The chain employs TRBV20-1 and TRBJ2-4, with 7 bases matching TRBD2. The CDR3 sequence is 11 residues long. The germline CDR1 and CDR2 sequences are DFQATT and SNEGSKA (reference sequence). V was pared by 5 bases and J by 8 bases, with 3 bases of the junction left unmatched.

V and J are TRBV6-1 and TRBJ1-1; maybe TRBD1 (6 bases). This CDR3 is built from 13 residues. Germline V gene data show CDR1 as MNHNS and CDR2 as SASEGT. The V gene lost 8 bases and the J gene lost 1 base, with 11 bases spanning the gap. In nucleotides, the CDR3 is TGTGCCAGCTCCACAGGGAGGAACACTGAAGCTTTCTTT. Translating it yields CASSTGRNTEAFF.

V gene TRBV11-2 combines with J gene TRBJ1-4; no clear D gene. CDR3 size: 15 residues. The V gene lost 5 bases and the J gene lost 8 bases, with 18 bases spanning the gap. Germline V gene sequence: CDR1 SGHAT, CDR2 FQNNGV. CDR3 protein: CASSRRPRGEEKLFF. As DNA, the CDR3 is TGTGCCAGCAGCCGCAGACCCCGCGGGGAGGAAAAACTGTTTTTT. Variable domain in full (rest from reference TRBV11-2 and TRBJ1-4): EAGVAQSPRYKIIEKRQSVAFWCNPISGHATLYWYQQILGQGPKLLIQFQNNGVVDDSQLPKDRFSAERLKGVDSTLKIQPAKLEDSAVYLCASSRRPRGEEKLFFGSGTQLSVL.

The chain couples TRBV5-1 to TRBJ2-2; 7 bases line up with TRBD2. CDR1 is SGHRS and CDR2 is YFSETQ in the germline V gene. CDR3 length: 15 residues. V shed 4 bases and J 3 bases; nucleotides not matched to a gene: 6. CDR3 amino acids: CASSLGLSYTGELFF. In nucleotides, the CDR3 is TGCGCCAGCAGCCTGGGACTATCTTACACCGGGGAGCTGTTTTTT.

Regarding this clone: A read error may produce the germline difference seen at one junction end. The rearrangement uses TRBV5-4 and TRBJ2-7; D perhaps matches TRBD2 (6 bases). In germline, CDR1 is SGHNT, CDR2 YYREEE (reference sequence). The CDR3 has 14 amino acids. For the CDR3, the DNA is TGTGCCAGCACCTTGGGTAGCGGTCCCTACGAGCAGTACTTC. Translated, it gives CASTLGSGPYEQYF.

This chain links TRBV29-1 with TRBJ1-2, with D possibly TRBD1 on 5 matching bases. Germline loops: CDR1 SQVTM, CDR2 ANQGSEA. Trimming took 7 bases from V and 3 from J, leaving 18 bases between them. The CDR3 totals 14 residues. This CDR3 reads CSGKNPGIDYGYTF. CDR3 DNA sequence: TGCAGCGGAAAGAACCCAGGGATCGACTATGGCTACACCTTC.

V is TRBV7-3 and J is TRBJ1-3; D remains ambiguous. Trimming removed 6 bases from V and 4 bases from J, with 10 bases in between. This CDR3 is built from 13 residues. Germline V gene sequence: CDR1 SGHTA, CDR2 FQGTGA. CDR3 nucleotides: TGTGCCAGCAGTGAAGGTTCCGGAAACACCATATATTTT. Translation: CASSEGSGNTIYF.

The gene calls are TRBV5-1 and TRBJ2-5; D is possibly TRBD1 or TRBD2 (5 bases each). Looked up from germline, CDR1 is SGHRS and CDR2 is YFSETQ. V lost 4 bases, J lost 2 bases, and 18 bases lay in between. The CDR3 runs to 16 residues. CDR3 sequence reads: CASSPRPQGVQETQYF. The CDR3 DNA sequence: TGCGCCAGCAGCCCGAGACCCCAGGGAGTACAAGAGACCCAGTACTTC.

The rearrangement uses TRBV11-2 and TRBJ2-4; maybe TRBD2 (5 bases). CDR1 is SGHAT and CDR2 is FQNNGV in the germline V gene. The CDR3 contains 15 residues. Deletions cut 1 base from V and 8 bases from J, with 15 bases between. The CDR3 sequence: CASSLVAHPQDIQYF. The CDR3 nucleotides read TGTGCCAGCAGCTTAGTAGCGCACCCCCAGGACATTCAGTACTTC.

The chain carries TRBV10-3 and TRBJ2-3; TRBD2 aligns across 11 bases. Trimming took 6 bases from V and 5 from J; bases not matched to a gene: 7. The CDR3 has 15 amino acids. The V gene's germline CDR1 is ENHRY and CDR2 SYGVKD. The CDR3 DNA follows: TGTGCCATCAGCAGCACTAGCGGGAGAGGAGATACGCAGTATTTT. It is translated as CAISSTSGRGDTQYF.

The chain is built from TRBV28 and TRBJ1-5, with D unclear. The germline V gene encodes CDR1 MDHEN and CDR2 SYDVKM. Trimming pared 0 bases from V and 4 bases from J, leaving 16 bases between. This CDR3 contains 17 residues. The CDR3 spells CASSLWGFRALNQPQHF. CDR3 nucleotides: TGTGCCAGCAGTTTATGGGGATTTAGGGCCTTGAATCAGCCCCAGCATTTT. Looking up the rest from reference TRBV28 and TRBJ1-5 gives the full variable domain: DVKVTQSSRYLVKRTGEKVFLECVQDMDHENMFWYRQDPGLGLRLIYFSYDVKMKEKGDIPEGYSVSREKKERFSLILESASTNQTSMYLCASSLWGFRALNQPQHFGDGTRLSIL.

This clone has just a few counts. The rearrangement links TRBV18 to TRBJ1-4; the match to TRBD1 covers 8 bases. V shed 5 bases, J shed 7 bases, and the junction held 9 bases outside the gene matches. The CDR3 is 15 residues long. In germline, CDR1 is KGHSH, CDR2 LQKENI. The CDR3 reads CASSATQGAVEKLFF. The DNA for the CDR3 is TGTGCCAGCTCAGCGACTCAGGGGGCGGTTGAAAAACTGTTTTTT.

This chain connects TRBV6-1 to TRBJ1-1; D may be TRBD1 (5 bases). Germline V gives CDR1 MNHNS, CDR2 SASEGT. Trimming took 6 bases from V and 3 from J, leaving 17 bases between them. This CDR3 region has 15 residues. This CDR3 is CASSDSRGVDTEAFF. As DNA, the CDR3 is TGTGCCAGCAGCGACTCAAGAGGGGTCGACACTGAAGCTTTCTTT.

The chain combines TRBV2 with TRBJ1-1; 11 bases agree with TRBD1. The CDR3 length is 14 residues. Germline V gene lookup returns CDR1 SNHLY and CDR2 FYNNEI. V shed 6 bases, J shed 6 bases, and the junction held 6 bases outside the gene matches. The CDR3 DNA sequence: TGTGCCAGCAGGGATCTGGGACAGGGGGCTGAAGCTTTCTTT. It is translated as CASRDLGQGAEAFF.

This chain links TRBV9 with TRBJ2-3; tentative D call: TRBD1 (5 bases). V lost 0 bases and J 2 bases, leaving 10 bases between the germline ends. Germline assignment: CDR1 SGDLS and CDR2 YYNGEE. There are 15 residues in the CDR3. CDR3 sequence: CASSVEVGATDTQYF. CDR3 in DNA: TGTGCCAGCAGCGTAGAGGTAGGGGCCACAGATACGCAGTATTTT.

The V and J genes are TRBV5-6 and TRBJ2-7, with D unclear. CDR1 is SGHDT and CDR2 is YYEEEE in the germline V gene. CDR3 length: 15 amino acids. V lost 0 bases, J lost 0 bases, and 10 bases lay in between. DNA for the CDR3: TGTGCCAGCAGCTTGGGTGGCAGCCTCTCCTACGAGCAGTACTTC. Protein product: CASSLGGSLSYEQYF.

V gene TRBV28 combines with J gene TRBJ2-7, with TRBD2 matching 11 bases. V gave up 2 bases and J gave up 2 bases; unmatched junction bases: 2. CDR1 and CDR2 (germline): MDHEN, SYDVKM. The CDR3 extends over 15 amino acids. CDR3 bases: TGTGCCAGCAGTTTAGTAGCGGGAGGGGCCTACGAGCAGTACTTC. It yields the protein CASSLVAGGAYEQYF.

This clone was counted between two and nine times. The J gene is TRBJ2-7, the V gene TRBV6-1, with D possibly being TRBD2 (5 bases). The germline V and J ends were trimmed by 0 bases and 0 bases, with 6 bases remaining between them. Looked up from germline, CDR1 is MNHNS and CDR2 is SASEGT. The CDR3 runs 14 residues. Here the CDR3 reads CASSEARASYEQYF. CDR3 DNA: TGTGCCAGCAGTGAAGCGCGGGCCTCCTACGAGCAGTACTTC.

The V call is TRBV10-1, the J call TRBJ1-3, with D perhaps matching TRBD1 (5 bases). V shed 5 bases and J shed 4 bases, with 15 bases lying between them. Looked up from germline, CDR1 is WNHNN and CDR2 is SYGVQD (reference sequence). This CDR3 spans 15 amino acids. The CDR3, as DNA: TGCGCCAGCAGTCCCTTGAGCAGGGCGGGAAACACCATATATTTT. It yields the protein CASSPLSRAGNTIYF.

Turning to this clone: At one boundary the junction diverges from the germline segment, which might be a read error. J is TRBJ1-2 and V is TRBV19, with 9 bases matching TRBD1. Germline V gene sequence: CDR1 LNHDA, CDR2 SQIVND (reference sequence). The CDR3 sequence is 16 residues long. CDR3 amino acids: CASSIKDRGAGYGHTF. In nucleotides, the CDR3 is TGTGCCAGTAGTATAAAGGACAGGGGCGCTGGCTATGGCCACACCTTC.

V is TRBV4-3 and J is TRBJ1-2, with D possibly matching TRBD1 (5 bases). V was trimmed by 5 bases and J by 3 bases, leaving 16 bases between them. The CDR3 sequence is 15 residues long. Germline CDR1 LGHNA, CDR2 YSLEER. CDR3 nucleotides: TGCGCCAGCAGCATCGGGGGTGCCCAGGACTATGGCTACACCTTC. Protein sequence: CASSIGGAQDYGYTF.

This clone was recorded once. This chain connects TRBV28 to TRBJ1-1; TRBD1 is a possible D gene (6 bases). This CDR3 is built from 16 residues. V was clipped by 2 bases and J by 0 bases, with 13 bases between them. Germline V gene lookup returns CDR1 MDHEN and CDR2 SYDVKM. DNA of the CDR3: TGTGCCAGCAGTTTAGGTGGGGGCTGGGTGAACACTGAAGCTTTCTTT. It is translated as CASSLGGGWVNTEAFF.

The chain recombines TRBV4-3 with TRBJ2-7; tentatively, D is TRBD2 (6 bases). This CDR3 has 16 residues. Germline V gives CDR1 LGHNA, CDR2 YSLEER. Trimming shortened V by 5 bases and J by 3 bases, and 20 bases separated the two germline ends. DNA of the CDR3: TGCGCCAGCAGCGTACGGACTGGAGGGAGCTACTACGAGCAGTACTTC. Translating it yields CASSVRTGGSYYEQYF.

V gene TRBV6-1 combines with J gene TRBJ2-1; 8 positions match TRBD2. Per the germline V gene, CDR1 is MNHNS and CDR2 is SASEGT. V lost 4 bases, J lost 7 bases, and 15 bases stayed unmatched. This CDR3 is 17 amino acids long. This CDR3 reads CASSVPSGSQRGNEQFF. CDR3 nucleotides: TGTGCCAGCAGTGTGCCTAGCGGGTCCCAACGGGGAAATGAGCAGTTCTTC.

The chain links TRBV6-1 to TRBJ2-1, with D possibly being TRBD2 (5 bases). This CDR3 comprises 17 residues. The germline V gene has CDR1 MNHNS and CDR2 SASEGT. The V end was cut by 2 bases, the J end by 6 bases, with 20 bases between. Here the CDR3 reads CASSEIGGWELRNEQFF. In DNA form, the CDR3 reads TGTGCCAGCAGTGAAATTGGCGGGTGGGAACTACGCAATGAGCAGTTCTTC.

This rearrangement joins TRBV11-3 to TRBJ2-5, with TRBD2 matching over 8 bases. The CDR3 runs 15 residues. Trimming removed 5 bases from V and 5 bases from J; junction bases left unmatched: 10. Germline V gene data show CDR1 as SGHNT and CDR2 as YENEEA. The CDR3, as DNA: TGTGCCAGCAGCCGAGACAGCGGGAGTGGGGAGACCCAGTACTTC. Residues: CASSRDSGSGETQYF.

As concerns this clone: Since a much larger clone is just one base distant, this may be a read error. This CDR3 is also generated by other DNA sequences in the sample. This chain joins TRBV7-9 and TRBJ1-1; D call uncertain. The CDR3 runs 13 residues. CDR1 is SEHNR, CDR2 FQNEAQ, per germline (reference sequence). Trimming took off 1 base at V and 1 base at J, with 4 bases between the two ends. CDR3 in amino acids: CASSLGQNTEAFF. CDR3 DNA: TGTGCCAGCAGCTTAGGACAGAACACTGAAGCTTTCTTT.